The sequence of this TCR beta chain was determined in a study of shared clonotypes between healthy human individuals. Study outcomes and limitations: Blood was the sole source, and tissue repertoires probably differ.

Researchers drew on about 100 million PBMCs for genomic DNA from unsorted samples. The V gene end was trimmed by 5 bases and the J gene end by 0 bases; junction bases not matched to a gene: 4. CDR1 is SGHNT and CDR2 is YYREEE in the germline V gene (reference sequence). The CDR3 runs 17 residues. Clones were read by immunoSEQ multiplex PCR, and TCRdb kept only the in-frame ones, dropping some. Seen here are around 500,000 clones, around 80% observed once, and the top ten hold roughly 12%. A remark on this clone: Its antigen is unknown.

The specimen sequenced was PBMCs. The source is a woman aged 40 to 55 in good health. Some clones in this sample may be carry-over from other donors' samples. The chain employs TRBV5-4 and TRBJ2-3; 15 nucleotides agree with TRBD2. CDR3 in DNA: TGTGCCAGCAGACAAGGACTAGCGGGAGGGAGCACAGATACGCAGTATTTT. Protein: CASRQGLAGGSTDTQYF.